One and the same sample provided the 26 T cell receptor beta chains below, sequenced in a study of T-cell memory formation after mild COVID-19 (dated by TCRdb to the early 2020s). Library preparation used 5' RACE. The sample was run on an Illumina NovaSeq 6000. The public reads were reprocessed in TCRdb via fastp at Q25 and MiXCR, keeping in-frame beta chains. CDR3 protein sequences are deduplicated, and each keeps its most common genes and DNA. In this sample the table shows hundreds of thousands of distinct CDR3 sequences, approximately 14% of which occur a single time. Jointly, the top ten make up around a fifth of the sample. Sequenced material: PBMCs or a T cell subset sorted from them (not recorded which). The receptors originated from a man in his late teens or twenties who had mild COVID-19 (a few samples of this study predate the infection). The sample titles of this study are shuffled in the database, so cell type and time point are left out; the donor was told from shared clones.

V gene TRBV7-2 combines with J gene TRBJ2-7; D might be TRBD1 (7 bases). Germline V lookup: CDR1 SGHTA, CDR2 FQGNSA. V dropped 2 bases and J dropped 2 bases, with 13 bases sitting between them. The CDR3 loop spans 15 amino acids. In DNA form, the CDR3 reads TGTGCCAGCAGCTTAAGGAGGGACAGAGCCTACGAGCAGTACGTC. Its protein product is CASSLRRDRAYEQYV.

This chain uses TRBV7-2 with TRBJ1-2, with no clear D. Germline V gives CDR1 SGHTA, CDR2 FQGNSA. CDR3 length: 11 residues. Trimming removed 10 bases at V and 8 bases at J, with 14 bases between. CDR3 residues: CATAGPMGYTF. CDR3 nucleotide sequence: TGTGCCACTGCCGGCCCTATGGGCTACACCTTC.

This clonotype was seen ten or more times. The chain recombines TRBV5-1 with TRBJ2-3, with 13 positions matching TRBD2. Trimming cost V 4 bases and J 5 bases; bases outside gene matches: 7. Germline V lookup: CDR1 SGHRS, CDR2 YFSETQ. CDR3 length: 16 amino acids. The CDR3 coding sequence is TGCGCCAGCAGCCGACTAGCGGGGGGCAATATAGATACGCAGTATTTT. This translates into CASSRLAGGNIDTQYF. The full variable domain, completed using reference TRBV5-1 and TRBJ2-3, is KAGVTQTPRYLIKTRGQQVTLSCSPISGHRSVSWYQQTPGQGLQFLFEYFSETQRNKGNFPGRFSGRQFSNSRSEMNVSTLELGDSALYLCASSRLAGGNIDTQYFGPGTRLTVL.

V usage is TRBV7-2 and J usage is TRBJ1-2; no clear D. Trimming removed 5 bases from V and 4 bases from J, with 14 bases in between. Germline assignment: CDR1 SGHTA and CDR2 FQGNSA. The CDR3 is 14 amino acids. This chain's CDR3 is CASSALGEVYGYTF. The DNA for the CDR3 is TGTGCCAGCAGCGCTCTTGGCGAGGTCTATGGCTACACCTTC.

The chain employs TRBV12-3 or TRBV12-4 and TRBJ2-2, with TRBD2 as a possible D gene (5 bases). V dropped 7 bases and J dropped 5 bases, with 11 bases sitting between them. This CDR3 has 13 amino acids. CDR3 coding DNA: TGTGCCAGCATCGGTACGGGGACCGGGGAGCTGTTTTTT. Translating gives CASIGTGTGELFF.

The genes are TRBV7-7 and TRBJ1-5; D might be TRBD1 (6 bases). Germline V gene sequence: CDR1 SSHAT, CDR2 FNYEAQ (reference sequence). This CDR3 has 13 residues. V gave up 8 bases and J gave up 7 bases, with 15 bases separating them. DNA for the CDR3: TGTGCCAGCTGGTGGGGGCGTGGACAGCCCCAGCATTTT. This encodes CASWWGRGQPQHF.

This clonotype has a count of ten or more. V is TRBV12-3 or TRBV12-4 and J is TRBJ2-1; D is possibly TRBD2 (6 bases). This CDR3 is built from 14 residues. Trimming removed 7 bases at V and 1 base at J, with 11 bases between. The CDR3 loop reads CASIIADSYNEQFF. CDR3 nucleotides: TGTGCCAGCATCATAGCGGATTCCTACAATGAGCAGTTCTTC.

The chain is built from TRBV6-5 and TRBJ1-5; a possible D gene is TRBD1 (6 bases). Germline V gives CDR1 MNHEY, CDR2 SVGAGI. The CDR3 extends over 13 amino acids. V lost 6 bases and J 5 bases, leaving 11 bases between the germline ends. CDR3 sequence reads: CASSRGQYQPQHF. The CDR3 nucleotides are TGTGCCAGCAGCCGCGGACAGTATCAGCCCCAGCATTTT.

The J gene is TRBJ2-7, the V gene TRBV20-1, with D hard to call. Per the germline V gene, CDR1 is DFQATT and CDR2 is SNEGSKA (reference sequence). Trimming removed 3 bases at V and 5 bases at J, with 14 bases between. The CDR3 runs to 13 residues. The CDR3 bases are TGCAGTGCTAGGGGCCCAGAGGTCGACGAGCAGTACGTC. Translating gives CSARGPEVDEQYV.

J is TRBJ1-4 and V is TRBV25-1; D gene unclear. Germline lookup yields CDR1 MGHDK and CDR2 SYGVNS. CDR3 length equals 15 residues. Deletions cut 5 bases from V and 3 bases from J, with 13 bases between. The CDR3 bases are TGTGCCAGCAGTCCGGTGTCTGGGTCTAATGAAAAACTGTTTTTT. Protein sequence: CASSPVSGSNEKLFF.

The table lists this clonotype with a few counts. V usage is TRBV5-1 and J usage is TRBJ2-1; 16 nucleotides align to TRBD2. Germline V gene sequence: CDR1 SGHRS, CDR2 YFSETQ. CDR3 length: 16 residues. V lost 4 bases to trimming and J lost 8 bases; unmatched junction nucleotides: 6. The CDR3 DNA reads TGCGCCAGCAGCCAGGGACTAGCGGGGGGGCCCGATGAGCAGTTCTTC. Protein: CASSQGLAGGPDEQFF.

The chain is built from TRBV6-2 or TRBV6-3 and TRBJ1-1, with D perhaps matching TRBD1 (6 bases). Trimming pared 2 bases from V and 5 bases from J, leaving 18 bases between. This CDR3 is 16 amino acids long. Germline-derived CDR1 and CDR2 are MNHEY and SVGEGT. The CDR3 sequence is CASSYEGQPSVTEAFF. DNA for the CDR3: TGTGCCAGCAGTTACGAAGGACAGCCCTCGGTAACTGAAGCTTTCTTT.

This clonotype was counted at least ten times. The chain is built from TRBV3-1 and TRBJ2-1; a possible D gene is TRBD2 (6 bases). The germline CDR1 and CDR2 sequences are LGHDT and YNNKEL (reference sequence). The CDR3 sequence is 11 residues long. V lost 8 bases, J lost 10 bases, and 12 bases lay in between. The CDR3 DNA reads as TGTGCCAGCTCGGGAAGCGGGGAGCAGTTCTTC. Translated, it gives CASSGSGEQFF.

The gene calls are TRBV4-3 and TRBJ2-3, with TRBD2 matching 8 bases. CDR1 and CDR2 (germline): LGHNA, YSLEER. V trimming: 4 bases; J trimming: 2 bases; junction bases outside the gene matches: 5. The CDR3 totals 15 residues. The CDR3 nucleotides are TGCGCCAGCAGCCCCCGACTAGCGATCACAGATACGCAGTATTTT. Protein sequence: CASSPRLAITDTQYF.

The chain links TRBV2 to TRBJ1-1; D gene unclear. CDR3 length equals 10 residues. Germline CDR1 and CDR2: SNHLY and FYNNEI. V lost 8 bases and J 8 bases, leaving 9 bases between the germline ends. The CDR3 coding sequence is TGTGCCAGCGGGCAGTGGGAAGCTTTCTTT. Its translation is CASGQWEAFF.

This clonotype was detected only a few times. V gene TRBV6-6 combines with J gene TRBJ1-1; 8 nucleotides align to TRBD1. The germline V gene encodes CDR1 MNHNY and CDR2 SVGAGI (reference sequence). After removal of 7 bases from V and 3 bases from J, the junction contained 10 bases not matched to a gene. CDR3 length: 15 residues. CDR3 sequence: CASTPEAGGYTEAFF. CDR3 DNA sequence: TGTGCCAGCACCCCTGAGGCAGGGGGCTACACTGAAGCTTTCTTT.

This clonotype appeared a few times. V is TRBV6-9 and J is TRBJ2-7; D is ambiguous. CDR1 is MNHGY, CDR2 SVAAGI, per germline. V was clipped by 7 bases and J by 0 bases, with 10 bases between them. The CDR3 loop spans 13 amino acids. The CDR3 is CASTKGRSYEQYV. CDR3 in DNA: TGTGCCAGCACCAAGGGTCGCTCCTACGAGCAGTACGTC.

CDR3 sequence: CASSQDRAANTDTQYF. The CDR3 nucleotides are TGTGCCAGCAGCCAAGATCGGGCAGCGAACACAGATACGCAGTATTTT. The rearrangement uses TRBV4-2 and TRBJ2-3; D is uncertain. Looked up from germline, CDR1 is LGHNA and CDR2 is YNFKEQ. V gave up 0 bases and J gave up 2 bases, with 12 bases separating them. The CDR3 is made up of 16 amino acids.

The chain uses TRBV10-3 and TRBJ1-2; the match to TRBD1 covers 8 bases. The CDR3 runs to 17 residues. Germline assignment: CDR1 ENHRY and CDR2 SYGVKD. The V gene end was trimmed by 4 bases and the J gene end by 3 bases; junction bases not matched to a gene: 13. In nucleotides, the CDR3 is TGTGCCATCAGTGGGGGTCACGGGACAGGCGGGGACTATGGCTACACCTTC. It encodes CAISGGHGTGGDYGYTF.

This clonotype was observed a few times. The chain is built from TRBV7-9 and TRBJ1-5; 7 nucleotides line up with TRBD1. Germline V gives CDR1 SEHNR, CDR2 FQNEAQ (reference sequence). V gave up 4 bases and J gave up 11 bases; unmatched junction bases: 11. The CDR3 is 14 amino acids. CDR3 nucleotides: TGTGCCAGCAGCTCGGGGGAAGACAGGGTAACCCAGCATTTT. Encoded protein: CASSSGEDRVTQHF.

This clonotype occurred a few times. The J gene is TRBJ1-5, the V gene TRBV28, with D unresolved. Germline CDR1 reads MDHEN; CDR2 reads SYDVKM. The CDR3 has 16 amino acids. V dropped 0 bases and J dropped 1 base, with 10 bases sitting between them. Written as DNA, the CDR3 is TGTGCCAGCAGTTTATGGAGGGTCCCAAGCAATCAGCCCCAGCATTTT. This translates into CASSLWRVPSNQPQHF.

The gene calls are TRBV6-5 and TRBJ2-3; 7 bases map to TRBD2. The CDR3 runs to 15 residues. Germline assignment: CDR1 MNHEY and CDR2 SVGAGI. The V segment lost 0 bases and the J segment 0 bases; nucleotides outside the gene matches: 0. Written as DNA, the CDR3 is TGTGCCAGCAGTTACTCGGGGGGGAGCACAGATACGCAGTATTTT. Amino acids: CASSYSGGSTDTQYF.

The chain couples TRBV5-1 to TRBJ2-5; no firm D call. Trimming cost V 1 base and J 5 bases, with 12 bases left between them. CDR1 SGHRS and CDR2 YFSETQ come from the germline V gene. The CDR3 covers 14 residues. The CDR3 DNA reads as TGCGCCAGCAGCTTGTTTCGGGCGGTGGAGACCCAGTACTTC. Translated, it gives CASSLFRAVETQYF.

This chain joins TRBV6-5 and TRBJ1-6, with TRBD1 as a possible D gene (5 bases). V dropped 0 bases and J dropped 8 bases, with 17 bases sitting between them. CDR3 length: 17 amino acids. Germline assignment: CDR1 MNHEY and CDR2 SVGAGI. DNA of the CDR3: TGTGCCAGCAGTTACTCGAGTTTCCAGGGATTCTATTCACCCCTCCACTTT. Encoded protein: CASSYSSFQGFYSPLHF.

The V and J genes are TRBV12-3 or TRBV12-4 and TRBJ2-5; a possible D gene is TRBD1 (5 bases). Deletions cut 6 bases from V and 1 base from J, with 9 bases between. The CDR3 spans 13 residues. The CDR3 loop reads CASRTDTQETQYF. In nucleotides, the CDR3 is TGTGCCAGCAGGACGGACACCCAAGAGACCCAGTACTTC.

This chain links TRBV12-3 or TRBV12-4 with TRBJ1-6, with TRBD1 as a possible D gene (6 bases). The CDR3 is 14 amino acids. The germline V and J ends were trimmed by 3 bases and 12 bases, with 15 bases remaining between them. The CDR3 loop reads CASSLGTGRRPLHF. CDR3 bases: TGTGCCAGCAGTTTGGGAACAGGGAGACGACCCCTCCACTTT.